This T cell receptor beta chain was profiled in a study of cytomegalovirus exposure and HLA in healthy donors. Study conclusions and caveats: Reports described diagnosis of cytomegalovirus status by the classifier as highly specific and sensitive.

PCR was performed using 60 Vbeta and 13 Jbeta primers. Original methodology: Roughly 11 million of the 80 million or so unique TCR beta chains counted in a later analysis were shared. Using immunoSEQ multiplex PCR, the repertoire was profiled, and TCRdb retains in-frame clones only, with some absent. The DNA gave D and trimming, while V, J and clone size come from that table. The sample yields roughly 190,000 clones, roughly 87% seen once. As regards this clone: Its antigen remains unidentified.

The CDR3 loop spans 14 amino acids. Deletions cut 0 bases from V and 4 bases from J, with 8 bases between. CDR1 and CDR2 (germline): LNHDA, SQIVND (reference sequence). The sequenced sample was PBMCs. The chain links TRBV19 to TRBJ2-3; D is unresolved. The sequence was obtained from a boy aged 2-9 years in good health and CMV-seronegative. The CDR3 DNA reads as TGTGCCAGTAGTATAGATTGGGCCTCAGATACGCAGTATTTT. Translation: CASSIDWASDTQYF.